This TCR beta chain appears in the sequencing data of a study of CD8 T cells in ankylosing spondylitis. Study-level points and caveats: It was reported that disease-linked clones were significantly enriched in matched ankylosing spondylitis synovial fluid. The study identified a TCR beta motif of about eight highly homologous variants that appeared characteristic of ankylosing spondylitis blood.

The V gene lost 1 base and the J gene lost 6 bases, with 16 bases spanning the gap. Germline V gene sequence: CDR1 SGHTA, CDR2 FQGNSA. The CDR3 consists of 15 residues. This clonotype showed up just a few times. The antigen is undetermined. Making the TCR beta libraries involved quantitative 5'-RACE with molecular barcodes. MiXCR, run by TCRdb on the 5' RACE reads, gives a single entry per CDR3 protein. Of roughly 130,000 distinct CDR3 sequences in the sample, approximately 9.7% are singletons; the top ten hold 3.3%. The clonotype originates from a male donor with ankylosing spondylitis or in good health (not recorded which). Sequenced sample: blood, either unsorted or a sorted T cell fraction (not recorded which). The chain employs TRBV7-2 and TRBJ2-7; D unclear. CDR3 coding DNA: TGTGCCAGCAGCTTAGATCTGTGGCAGGTGTCCGAGCAGTACTTC. Translating it yields CASSLDLWQVSEQYF.